This TCR beta chain came from a study of cytomegalovirus exposure and HLA in healthy donors. Study at large: There were about 85 million unique TCRs (from HLA-typed donors) in an early data release.

Whole-study findings and limits: Analysis was carried out at a later point, and it linked a missense DCLRE1C variant to TCR beta V- and J-gene trimming. Researchers catalogued under 200 TCR beta chains as cytomegalovirus-associated.

Among the donors, all were healthy bone marrow donors. This clone was counted a few times. Its specificity is not known. PCR amplification relied on 60 Vbeta primers (plus 13 Jbeta primers). Assay: immunoSEQ multiplex PCR; the TCRdb copy retains only in-frame clones and omits some. The sample has 170,000 or so clones, 77% seen once. The J segment lost 5 bases and the V segment lost 9 bases, leaving 10 bases of the junction unmatched. The CDR3 runs 14 residues. CDR1 and CDR2 from the germline V gene are SGHRS and YFSETQ. The J gene is TRBJ2-2, the V gene TRBV5-1, with 7 bases matching TRBD1. This clonotype was obtained from a woman aged 25 to 39 in good health and CMV-seropositive. The sample consisted of PBMCs. CDR3 in amino acids: CATTRGGPTGELFF. In nucleotides, the CDR3 is TGCGCCACAACGAGAGGGGGCCCGACCGGGGAGCTGTTTTTT.